This T cell receptor (beta chain) was found in a study of radiotherapy plus CTLA-4 blockade in lung cancer. Study-level information: Disease control reached 30% to 35%, with objective responses in roughly 17%.

Study results and caveats: Expansion of tumor-derived TCR clones was observed in blood after radiotherapy plus ipilimumab.

In germline, CDR1 is GTSNPN, CDR2 SVGIG (reference sequence). V dropped 5 bases and J dropped 3; count of bases not matched to a gene: 2. The CDR3 extends over 12 amino acids. Sequencing was performed with immunoSEQ multiplex PCR; in TCRdb, only in-frame clones are kept and a portion is missing. The table lists about 95,000 clones, 83% of them singletons. As to this clone: No antigen is known for it.

This material consisted of peripheral blood, taken from a patient treated with radiotherapy plus ipilimumab. The chain combines TRBV30 with TRBJ1-1, with 8 positions matching TRBD1. This TCR derives from a human donor with non-small cell lung cancer who had stable disease on radiotherapy plus ipilimumab. DNA of the CDR3: TGTGCCTGGGCGACAGGGGACACTGAAGCTTTCTTT. This codes for CAWATGDTEAFF.